Listed here are 16 T cell receptor beta chains from one sample, sequenced in a study of metastatic and nonmetastatic thyroid tumors. TCRdb re-called clones via MiXCR from the PCR reads. The sample records 20,000 to 25,000 clones, 20% being singletons. None of the patients had undergone any treatment ahead of thyroid surgery. Sequenced sample: adjacent normal tissue. These receptor sequences come from a female donor with papillary thyroid cancer or a benign thyroid nodule (not recorded which). Some clones in this sample may be carry-over from other donors' samples.

This clone was counted at least ten times. The chain recombines TRBV20-1 with TRBJ2-1; 8 bases line up with TRBD2. The V and J ends lost 0 bases and 2 bases, in that order; junction bases with no gene match: 6. CDR3 size: 16 residues. Germline V gene lookup returns CDR1 DFQATT and CDR2 SNEGSKA (reference sequence). CDR3 DNA sequence: TGCAGTGCTAGAGATCCCGGGAGGGCTCCCTACAATGAGCAGTTCTTC. Translation: CSARDPGRAPYNEQFF.

Here the CDR3 DNA reads TGTGCCAGCAGTTCCCAAATCATAGCGGGAGTAGATACGCAGTATTTT. Translating it yields CASSSQIIAGVDTQYF. The chain uses TRBV6-9 and TRBJ2-3, with 9 nucleotides matching TRBD2. Germline V gene data show CDR1 as MNHGY and CDR2 as SVAAGI. Trimming cost V 4 bases and J 5 bases; bases outside gene matches: 10. CDR3 size: 16 residues.

On this clone itself: A clone one base away is much larger, so this may be a read error. No conserved phenylalanine or tryptophan is present at the end of the CDR3, so a read error is the likely explanation. The chain has TRBV7-9 and TRBJ2-5, with TRBD2 matching 9 bases. Germline assignment: CDR1 SEHNR and CDR2 FQNEAQ (reference sequence). This CDR3 has 16 residues. CDR3: CASSLAGTRVRETQYY. Here the CDR3 DNA reads TGTGCCAGCAGCCTAGCGGGAACGAGGGTACGAGAGACCCAGTACTAC.

About this clone: The conserved final phenylalanine or tryptophan is absent from the CDR3, which likely points to a read error. The chain carries TRBV20-1 and TRBJ2-7; 16 bases match TRBD2. This CDR3 is 16 amino acids long. V dropped 8 bases and J dropped 0; count of bases not matched to a gene: 7. Germline V gene sequence: CDR1 DFQATT, CDR2 SNEGSKA (reference sequence). CDR3 coding DNA: TGCAGTTCTTCCGGGACTAGCGGGAGGGCCTCCTACGAGCAGTACTCC. Its translation: CSSSGTSGRASYEQYS.

With respect to this clone: A read error may produce the germline difference seen at one junction end. This chain uses TRBV5-1 with TRBJ2-3, with 7 bases lining up with TRBD2. CDR3 length: 15 amino acids. Per the germline V gene, CDR1 is SGHRS and CDR2 is YFSETQ. For the CDR3, the DNA is TGCGCCAGCAGCCCATGTGGGAGGGCCGCAGATACTCAGTATTTT. This sequence encodes CASSPCGRAADTQYF. Using reference TRBV5-1 and TRBJ2-3 for the parts outside the CDR3, the full variable domain is KAGVTQTPRYLIKTRGQQVTLSCSPISGHRSVSWYQQTPGQGLQFLFEYFSETQRNKGNFPGRFSGRQFSNSRSEMNVSTLELGDSALYLCASSPCGRAADTQYFGPGTRLTVL.

The table lists this clone with a few counts. This chain joins TRBV19 and TRBJ2-1; the D gene is possibly TRBD2 (6 bases). The germline gives CDR1 LNHDA, CDR2 SQIVND (reference sequence). The CDR3 runs 15 residues. Trimming cost V 7 bases and J 7 bases, with 20 bases left between them. The CDR3 nucleotides read TGTGCCAGTATCCGGACTATCGGGAGTCAGAATGAGCAGTTCTTC. Its translation is CASIRTIGSQNEQFF.

Many counts were recorded for this clone. J is TRBJ2-1 and V is TRBV20-1, with 9 bases identical to TRBD1. J gave up 8 bases and V 5 bases, and 10 bases lay outside the gene matches. The CDR3 covers 14 residues. Per germline, CDR1 DFQATT and CDR2 SNEGSKA (reference sequence). CDR3 loop: CSAAFGDRDDEQFF. As DNA, the CDR3 is TGCAGTGCTGCATTTGGGGACAGGGACGATGAGCAGTTCTTC.

This clone appeared a few times. Its ends do not fully match the called genes, so a read error is possible. V usage is TRBV19 and J usage is TRBJ2-7, with D maybe TRBD2 (5 bases). CDR3 length: 18 residues. Germline V gene data show CDR1 as LNHDA and CDR2 as SQIVND (reference sequence). The CDR3 loop is CASSGRPQQNPESREHYF. In DNA, the CDR3 is TGTGCCAGTAGTGGAAGACCCCAGCAGAATCCCGAATCGAGGGAGCATTACTTC.

This clone occurred many times. The chain carries TRBV29-1 and TRBJ2-2; TRBD2 might be the D (6 bases). Germline V gene lookup returns CDR1 SQVTM and CDR2 ANQGSEA. CDR3 size: 15 residues. With 6 bases removed from V and 7 bases from J, the gap between germline ends came to 21 bases. CDR3 amino acids: CSVRTITHVGGELFF. CDR3 DNA sequence: TGCAGCGTGCGGACTATCACCCATGTGGGCGGGGAGCTGTTTTTT.

Regarding this clone: A read error may be the cause here, since a much bigger clone is one base away. Other nucleotide sequences in the sample specify the same CDR3. In nucleotides, the CDR3 is TGTGCCAGCAGCCTAAATCTAGCGGGGGGTACAGATACGCAGTACTTT. It codes for CASSLNLAGGTDTQYF. The rearrangement joins TRBV11-3 to TRBJ2-3, with 11 nucleotides matching TRBD2. Germline assignment: CDR1 SGHNT and CDR2 YENEEA. This CDR3 has 16 residues.

There are a few counts of this clone. An end of the junction does not agree with germline; a read error may underlie this. The chain joins TRBV6-1 to TRBJ1-2; D ambiguous. Germline CDR1 and CDR2: MNHNS and SASEGT. CDR3 size: 13 residues. In nucleotides, the CDR3 is TGTGCCAGAGCTCCCGGTGCTAACTATAGCTACACCTTC. Protein product: CARAPGANYSYTF.

V and J are TRBV18 and TRBJ2-1; 8 nucleotides agree with TRBD1. The CDR3 is made up of 17 amino acids. Germline V gene data show CDR1 as KGHSH and CDR2 as LQKENI. J lost 4 bases, V lost 8 bases, and 16 bases had no gene match. DNA for the CDR3: TGTGCCAGCACTCACAGCCCTCCGGGACAGGCATACAATGAGCAGTTCTTC. It encodes CASTHSPPGQAYNEQFF.

This clone has a count of ten or more. Within the sample, other DNA sequences also encode this same CDR3. The V and J genes are TRBV15 and TRBJ2-7; D is possibly TRBD2 (6 bases). The ends were cut back, 1 base at V and 4 bases at J, with 11 bases in the middle. CDR3 length: 14 residues. Germline V CDR1 and CDR2: LNHNV, YYDKDF (reference sequence). The CDR3 DNA sequence: TGTGCCACCAGCAGAGTTGGCGGGGAATACGAGCAGTACTTC. It codes for CATSRVGGEYEQYF.

This clone showed up just a few times. The rearrangement uses TRBV9 and TRBJ2-5; 16 positions match TRBD2. CDR3 length: 19 amino acids. Per the germline V gene, CDR1 is SGDLS and CDR2 is YYNGEE. The J segment lost 1 base and the V segment lost 4 bases, leaving 10 bases of the junction unmatched. The CDR3 DNA reads as TGTGCCAGCAGCCCGGGACTAGCGGGAGGGGGTAGGGTCCAAGAGACCCAGTACTTC. Its translation: CASSPGLAGGGRVQETQYF.

By share, this clone counts as medium-sized. The chain recombines TRBV2 with TRBJ2-7; perhaps TRBD1 as D (5 bases). CDR1 and CDR2 (germline): SNHLY, FYNNEI. The CDR3 consists of 12 residues. V shed 7 bases and J shed 4 bases, with 11 bases lying between them. CDR3 bases: TGTGCCAGCAAACAGGAGAATTACGAGCAGTACTTC. This sequence encodes CASKQENYEQYF.

This clone was counted ten times or more. The CDR3 sequence is CASSQHLMVEKLFF. CDR3 sequence (DNA): TGTGCCAGCAGTCAACATCTAATGGTTGAAAAACTGTTTTTT. This chain connects TRBV6-1 to TRBJ1-4; D unresolved. This CDR3 is built from 14 residues. The germline V and J ends were trimmed by 5 bases and 7 bases, with 14 bases remaining between them. Germline CDR1 MNHNS, CDR2 SASEGT.